These 20 T cell receptor beta chains were sequenced from one sample in a study of blood T cell repertoires in COVID-19. TCRdb's table, derived via immunoSEQ multiplex PCR, lists solely in-frame clones and lacks some. The sample yields roughly 200,000 clones, more than 70% seen once. The specimen sequenced was peripheral blood. These receptor sequences come from a woman aged 60 to 75 with acute or convalescent COVID-19.

The chain combines TRBV5-1 with TRBJ2-3; TRBD2 agrees at 7 bases. Trimming took 4 bases from V and 1 from J; bases not matched to a gene: 9. The CDR3 is 16 residues long. Looked up from germline, CDR1 is SGHRS and CDR2 is YFSETQ. The CDR3 bases are TGCGCCAGCAGCCCCGGCCTAGCGGAGGGCACAGATACGCAGTATTTT. Its translation is CASSPGLAEGTDTQYF.

The gene calls are TRBV7-9 and TRBJ1-1; no clear D gene. Germline values: CDR1 SEHNR, CDR2 FQNEAQ (reference sequence). The CDR3 length is 12 residues. The V gene lost 5 bases and the J gene lost 1 base, with 5 bases spanning the gap. DNA of the CDR3: TGTGCCAGCAGCCTATGGAACACTGAAGCTTTCTTT. Translating it yields CASSLWNTEAFF.

The chain carries TRBV19 and TRBJ1-2; D call uncertain. CDR3 size: 13 residues. In germline, CDR1 is LNHDA, CDR2 SQIVND (reference sequence). V lost 6 bases, J lost 8 bases, and 16 bases lay in between. This CDR3 reads CASSPSVRLGYTF. In DNA, the CDR3 is TGTGCCAGTAGCCCTTCGGTCCGCCTCGGCTACACCTTC. Full variable domain (missing parts from reference TRBV19 and TRBJ1-2): DGGITQSPKYLFRKEGQNVTLSCEQNLNHDAMYWYRQDPGQGLRLIYYSQIVNDFQKGDIAEGYSVSREKKESFPLTVTSAQKNPTAFYLCASSPSVRLGYTFGSGTRLTVV.

This chain joins TRBV18 and TRBJ1-4; 11 bases are a match to TRBD1. The V gene end was trimmed by 6 bases and the J gene end by 7 bases; junction bases not matched to a gene: 4. Germline CDR1 reads KGHSH; CDR2 reads LQKENI. The CDR3 is 14 residues long. CDR3 DNA: TGTGCCAGCTCGGACAGGGGGCACAGTGAAAAACTGTTTTTT. Translating it yields CASSDRGHSEKLFF.

The chain couples TRBV11-2 to TRBJ1-2, with TRBD1 matching 11 bases. The germline CDR1 and CDR2 sequences are SGHAT and FQNNGV. The CDR3 sequence is 13 residues long. V dropped 5 bases and J dropped 7; count of bases not matched to a gene: 3. This chain's CDR3 is CASSRTGGFGYTF. CDR3 in DNA: TGTGCCAGCAGCCGGACAGGGGGCTTTGGCTACACCTTC.

This rearrangement joins TRBV19 to TRBJ1-1; 12 nucleotides line up with TRBD1. The CDR3 has 16 residues. V lost 2 bases and J lost 6; bases outside the gene matches: 7. CDR1 is LNHDA and CDR2 is SQIVND in the germline V gene (reference sequence). This CDR3 reads CASSIRDRGRGAEAFF. In nucleotides, the CDR3 is TGTGCCAGTAGTATAAGGGACAGGGGGCGTGGAGCTGAAGCTTTCTTT.

The rearrangement links TRBV6-5 to TRBJ1-1; no reliable D call. The CDR3 runs 14 residues. V lost 6 bases and J 3 bases, leaving 14 bases between the germline ends. Germline assignment: CDR1 MNHEY and CDR2 SVGAGI. The CDR3 protein is CASRLLYRDTEAFF. CDR3 DNA sequence: TGTGCCAGCAGGTTACTCTATCGGGACACTGAAGCTTTCTTT.

The J gene is TRBJ1-2, the V gene TRBV28; perhaps TRBD1 as D (6 bases). Germline V gives CDR1 MDHEN, CDR2 SYDVKM. This CDR3 is built from 13 residues. Trimming took 8 bases from V and 3 from J, leaving 13 bases between them. The CDR3 bases are TGTGCCAGCGGAAGACAGGTTGACTATGGCTACACCTTC. This gives the protein CASGRQVDYGYTF.

The chain combines TRBV19 with TRBJ2-7, with 7 positions matching TRBD2. This CDR3 has 15 amino acids. The V gene end was trimmed by 3 bases and the J gene end by 2 bases; junction bases not matched to a gene: 7. CDR1 LNHDA and CDR2 SQIVND come from the germline V gene (reference sequence). CDR3 sequence (DNA): TGTGCCAGTAGTATCTCGGCGGGAGAACCCTACGAGCAGTACTTC. Protein product: CASSISAGEPYEQYF. Supplemented by reference TRBV19 and TRBJ2-7, the full variable domain reads DGGITQSPKYLFRKEGQNVTLSCEQNLNHDAMYWYRQDPGQGLRLIYYSQIVNDFQKGDIAEGYSVSREKKESFPLTVTSAQKNPTAFYLCASSISAGEPYEQYFGPGTRLTVT.

The gene calls are TRBV7-8 and TRBJ2-4; 16 positions agree with TRBD2. V lost 5 bases and J lost 1; bases outside the gene matches: 5. The germline V gene encodes CDR1 SGHVS and CDR2 FQNEAQ. CDR3 length equals 18 residues. The CDR3 DNA reads as TGTGCCAGCAGCCAAGGGACTAGCGGGAGGGAGGCCAAAAACATTCAGTACTTC. Its translation is CASSQGTSGREAKNIQYF. Together with reference TRBV7-8 and TRBJ2-4, the CDR3 gives the full variable domain: GAGVSQSPRYKVAKRGQDVALRCDPISGHVSLFWYQQALGQGPEFLTYFQNEAQLDKSGLPSDRFFAERPEGSVSTLKIQRTQQEDSAVYLCASSQGTSGREAKNIQYFGAGTRLSVL.

In its sample, this clone was seen once. The chain employs TRBV18 and TRBJ2-3, with a possible D match to TRBD2 (6 bases). CDR1 is KGHSH and CDR2 is LQKENI in the germline V gene. Trimming took 3 bases from V and 4 from J, leaving 14 bases between them. The CDR3 has 15 residues. The CDR3 sequence is CASSPPSAGPDTQYF. The CDR3 DNA follows: TGTGCCAGCTCACCCCCGTCAGCGGGCCCAGATACGCAGTATTTT.

In DNA, the CDR3 is TGTGCCAGCAGCTTAATGCAGGGGGCAAACACCGGGGAGCTGTTTTTT. Translating it yields CASSLMQGANTGELFF. V is TRBV7-3 and J is TRBJ2-2, with 8 bases lining up with TRBD1. Unmatched junction bases numbered 3, after V lost 1 base and J lost 2 bases. CDR1 SGHTA and CDR2 FQGTGA come from the germline V gene. The CDR3 is 16 residues long. The variable domain in full, with the rest retrieved from reference TRBV7-3 and TRBJ2-2, is GAGVSQTPSNKVTEKGKYVELRCDPISGHTALYWYRQSLGQGPEFLIYFQGTGAADDSGLPNDRFFAVRPEGSVSTLKIQRTERGDSAVYLCASSLMQGANTGELFFGEGSRLTVL.

V is TRBV28 and J is TRBJ1-2; D may be TRBD1 (5 bases). V was trimmed by 3 bases and J by 3 bases, leaving 17 bases between them. From germline, CDR1 is MDHEN and CDR2 SYDVKM. The CDR3 has 16 residues. The CDR3 sequence: CASSFSGGRSYYGYTF. The CDR3, as DNA: TGTGCCAGCAGTTTTTCGGGGGGACGATCCTACTATGGCTACACCTTC.

The CDR3 here is CASSPGQGATQYF. The CDR3 nucleotides are TGCGCCAGCAGCCCGGGACAGGGGGCGACCCAGTACTTC. This chain joins TRBV5-1 and TRBJ2-5; TRBD1 matches 12 bases. V was clipped by 4 bases and J by 7 bases; unmatched bases: 2. Germline CDR1 and CDR2: SGHRS and YFSETQ. The CDR3 has 13 amino acids.

The rearrangement joins TRBV7-6 to TRBJ1-4; D might be TRBD1 (5 bases). Between the trimmed V and J ends, which lost 1 base and 8 bases, there was a span of 11 bases. The CDR3 runs 14 residues. The germline V gene encodes CDR1 SGHVS and CDR2 FNYEAQ. The DNA for the CDR3 is TGTGCCAGCAGCTTAGGCAGGGTCCGAGAAAAACTGTTTTTT. Its translation is CASSLGRVREKLFF.

The chain recombines TRBV24-1 with TRBJ2-7; D remains ambiguous. Per germline, CDR1 KGHDR and CDR2 SFDVKD. V was cut by 3 bases and J by 2 bases, with 13 bases left in between. The CDR3 sequence is 15 residues long. CDR3 residues: CATSDVEAGPYEQYF. The CDR3 nucleotides are TGTGCCACCAGTGATGTAGAGGCCGGCCCCTACGAGCAGTACTTC.

The chain links TRBV10-3 to TRBJ1-1; 9 bases map to TRBD1. Germline V CDR1 and CDR2: ENHRY, SYGVKD. This CDR3 contains 17 residues. V was pared by 4 bases and J by 1 base, with 10 bases of the junction left unmatched. CDR3 residues: CAISARLQDRGNTEAFF. In DNA form, the CDR3 reads TGTGCCATCAGTGCCCGACTGCAGGACAGGGGGAACACTGAAGCTTTCTTT.

The rearrangement joins TRBV6-1 to TRBJ1-2, with D uncertain. This CDR3 comprises 14 residues. Trimming pared 2 bases from V and 2 bases from J, leaving 9 bases between. Germline assignment: CDR1 MNHNS and CDR2 SASEGT. The CDR3 coding sequence is TGTGCCAGCAGTGAACCCGGGATAAACTATGGCTACACCTTC. This translates into CASSEPGINYGYTF.

The chain is built from TRBV5-1 and TRBJ2-7; a possible D gene is TRBD1 (5 bases). Germline assignment: CDR1 SGHRS and CDR2 YFSETQ. CDR3 size: 15 residues. Deletions cut 4 bases from V and 4 bases from J, with 18 bases between. For the CDR3, the DNA is TGCGCCAGCAGCCTAGGGGCGACGGCTGGATACGAGCAGTACTTC. Protein sequence: CASSLGATAGYEQYF.

The rearrangement joins TRBV24-1 to TRBJ1-4; maybe TRBD1 (6 bases). This CDR3 spans 17 amino acids. Germline-derived CDR1 and CDR2 are KGHDR and SFDVKD. Trimming took off 6 bases at V and 0 bases at J, with 16 bases between the two ends. This CDR3 reads CATSPGQSVATNEKLFF. CDR3 bases: TGTGCCACCAGTCCTGGACAGTCAGTTGCAACTAATGAAAAACTGTTTTTT.